A single sample is the source of the 2 T cell receptor beta chains below, sequenced in a study of graft-versus-host responses after intestinal transplantation. The assay was immunoSEQ multiplex PCR, and TCRdb's table has in-frame clones only and misses some. The repertoire includes approximately 4,000 clones, 29% of them detected once, and about 8% sits in the top ten. Sequences were derived from alloreactive CD4+ T cells from a mixed lymphocyte reaction culture, sampled before transplantation. Subset indicated: CFSE-low proliferating T cells sorted from roughly 6-day pre-transplant mixed lymphocyte reaction (GvH or HvG direction). The receptor set was obtained from a human patient who was an organ donor for intestinal transplantation.

This clone appeared a few times. The rearrangement links TRBV7-9 to TRBJ1-2; D remains unclear. Germline CDR1 is SEHNR and CDR2 is FQNEAQ (reference sequence). The CDR3 covers 14 residues. The CDR3 DNA is TGTGCTACTACCGGGGAAGGGATTCTCTATGGCTACACCTTC. Amino acids: CATTGEGILYGYTF.

The chain has TRBV7-2 and TRBJ2-1, with 10 nucleotides matching TRBD2. V lost 2 bases, J lost 0 bases, and 10 bases stayed unmatched. The CDR3 is made up of 19 amino acids. The germline gives CDR1 SGHTA, CDR2 FQGNSA. CDR3 DNA sequence: TGTGCCAGCAGCTTAAGGAGCGGGGGGGTCCCTAGCTCCTACAATGAGCAGTTCTTC. It translates to CASSLRSGGVPSSYNEQFF.